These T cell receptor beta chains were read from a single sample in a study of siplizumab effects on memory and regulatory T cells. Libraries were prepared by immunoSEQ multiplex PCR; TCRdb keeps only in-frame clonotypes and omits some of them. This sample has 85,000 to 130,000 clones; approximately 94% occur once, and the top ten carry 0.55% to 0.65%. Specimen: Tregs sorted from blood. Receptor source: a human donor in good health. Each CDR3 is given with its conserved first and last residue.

CDR3: CASSLTGTDTQYF
V: TRBV5-1

CDR3: CASSGSPQSQPQHF
V: TRBV2

CDR3: CASSPQGFGNTIYF
V: TRBV7-3

CDR3: CSVRGDGYSNQPQHF
V: TRBV29-1

CDR3: CASSPHRGQERASTDTQYF
V: TRBV5-1

CDR3: CAWSTPAVHYGYTF
V: TRBV30

CDR3: CASSLSGLAGVPEQYF
V: TRBV11-2

CDR3: CASAPTGLRGSYEQYF
V: TRBV5-1

CDR3: CASSFAIYEQYF
V: TRBV27

CDR3: CAWSITGVGTEAFF
V: TRBV30

CDR3: CASSRGQNGNTIYF
V: TRBV11-3

CDR3: CAISSAGAEAFF
V: TRBV10-3

CDR3: CASGTAESNTGELFF
V: TRBV27

CDR3: CASSPNLPGTSGRFSYNEQFF
V: TRBV18

CDR3: CSASKTAFF
V: TRBV20-1

CDR3: CASSMVRSYGYTF
V: TRBV19

CDR3: CASSVQGQKTGELFF
V: TRBV5-1

CDR3: CASSQPLNAGRYTEAFF
V: TRBV4-2